The 32 T cell receptor beta chains below all came from one sample that was sequenced in a study of cytomegalovirus exposure and HLA in healthy donors. Amplification used 60 Vbeta primers and 13 Jbeta primers. Measured with immunoSEQ multiplex PCR; TCRdb has only the in-frame clones, and not every one. Here the sample spans under 150,000 clones, over 60% being singletons. Sequencing input: PBMCs. The receptors were sampled from a man aged 30 to 45 in good health and CMV-seropositive.

A remark on this clone: At one end the junction does not follow the germline gene, possibly because of a read error. This chain joins TRBV18 and TRBJ1-1, with D perhaps TRBD1 (5 bases). Germline-derived CDR1 and CDR2 are KGHSH and LQKENI. The CDR3 is 12 amino acids. CDR3 sequence: CASSPPGGGEAF. The CDR3 DNA sequence: TGTGCCAGCTCACCACCGGGGGGGGGAGAGGCGTTT.

This rearrangement joins TRBV27 to TRBJ2-7; weak D call: TRBD1 (5 bases). Trimming took off 0 bases at V and 3 bases at J, with 9 bases between the two ends. The germline CDR1 and CDR2 sequences are MNHEY and SMNVEV (reference sequence). The CDR3 runs to 14 residues. CDR3 in DNA: TGTGCCAGCAGTTTATCGAATAGGGGCTACGAGCAGTACTTC. Protein sequence: CASSLSNRGYEQYF.

This clone occurred a few times. This chain connects TRBV6-4 to TRBJ1-3, with D possibly being TRBD1 (6 bases). Germline loops: CDR1 MRHNA, CDR2 SNTAGT. This CDR3 has 17 residues. V was cut by 3 bases and J by 2 bases, with 17 bases left in between. CDR3 sequence (DNA): TGTGCCAGCAGTGAACCTACGCGACAGGCCCCTGGAAACACCATATATTTT. This translates into CASSEPTRQAPGNTIYF.

The rearrangement joins TRBV11-3 to TRBJ1-1, with no clear D. CDR1 SGHNT and CDR2 YENEEA come from the germline V gene. CDR3 size: 15 residues. V was clipped by 6 bases and J by 1 base, with 15 bases between them. As DNA, the CDR3 is TGTGCCAGCAGTCGTGAGGGCTTCGGGAACACTGAAGCTTTCTTT. Translation gives CASSREGFGNTEAFF.

The chain uses TRBV4-3 and TRBJ2-7; 10 bases are a match to TRBD2. The CDR3 is 15 residues long. CDR1 is LGHNA and CDR2 is YSLEER in the germline V gene. V lost 6 bases to trimming and J lost 7 bases; unmatched junction nucleotides: 12. CDR3 nucleotides: TGCGCCAGCAGTCCTCTAGCGGGAGAAACTCGAGAGCAGTACTTC. This gives the protein CASSPLAGETREQYF.

The gene calls are TRBV5-1 and TRBJ1-2; TRBD1 matches at 9 bases. The germline gives CDR1 SGHRS, CDR2 YFSETQ. Germline trimming cut 5 bases from V and 0 bases from J; bases unmatched to any gene: 2. The CDR3 has 14 residues. This chain's CDR3 is CASSRQGANYGYTF. The CDR3 nucleotides read TGCGCCAGCAGTCGACAGGGGGCTAACTATGGCTACACCTTC.

The chain joins TRBV6-6 to TRBJ2-7, with 7 bases identical to TRBD1. CDR1 is MNHNY, CDR2 SVGAGI, per germline (reference sequence). The V and J ends lost 6 bases and 0 bases, in that order; junction bases with no gene match: 8. The CDR3 contains 15 residues. CDR3 in amino acids: CASRAGGTDSYEQYF. CDR3 sequence (DNA): TGTGCCAGCAGGGCCGGTGGGACAGACTCCTACGAGCAGTACTTC.

In its sample, this clone was seen a few times. V and J are TRBV5-1 and TRBJ2-5, with TRBD2 identical over 12 bases. In germline, CDR1 is SGHRS, CDR2 YFSETQ. The CDR3 is made up of 15 amino acids. After removal of 7 bases from V and 7 bases from J, the junction contained 11 bases not matched to a gene. The CDR3 DNA sequence: TGCGCCAGCGGAGAGCTAGCGGGGGGGGCATCGACCCAGTACTTC. Its translation is CASGELAGGASTQYF.

This chain joins TRBV9 and TRBJ2-2; 15 bases agree with TRBD2. CDR1 is SGDLS, CDR2 YYNGEE, per germline. The CDR3 runs 18 residues. V dropped 4 bases and J dropped 6; count of bases not matched to a gene: 10. The CDR3 region is CASSHTGTSGRSAGELFF. CDR3 coding DNA: TGTGCCAGCAGCCACACCGGGACTAGCGGGAGGTCGGCCGGGGAGCTGTTTTTT.

V usage is TRBV5-6 and J usage is TRBJ2-3, with D perhaps matching TRBD2 (5 bases). From germline, CDR1 is SGHDT and CDR2 YYEEEE. V was cut by 5 bases and J by 10 bases, with 20 bases left in between. CDR3 length: 14 residues. The CDR3 loop is CASRFRQSGSPQYF. Here the CDR3 DNA reads TGTGCCAGCAGGTTCCGCCAGAGCGGTTCGCCGCAGTATTTT.

The CDR3 DNA follows: TGCGCCAGCACCGGACAGGGAGGGGGTTACAATGAGCAGTTCTTC. It specifies CASTGQGGGYNEQFF. This chain uses TRBV5-1 with TRBJ2-1; a possible D gene is TRBD1 (8 bases). The CDR3 runs to 15 residues. CDR1 is SGHRS, CDR2 YFSETQ, per germline. Trimming stripped 6 bases from V and 4 bases from J, with 17 bases between.

The chain couples TRBV10-3 to TRBJ2-5, with 16 bases that match TRBD2. This CDR3 has 17 residues. Trimming removed 5 bases from V and 4 bases from J; junction bases left unmatched: 7. In germline, CDR1 is ENHRY, CDR2 SYGVKD. CDR3 DNA: TGTGCCATCAGTCCCGGGACTAGCGGGGGGGCCGCAGAGACCCAGTACTTC. It specifies CAISPGTSGGAAETQYF.

V gene TRBV25-1 combines with J gene TRBJ2-1, with D unresolved. V was trimmed by 4 bases and J by 6 bases, leaving 10 bases between them. Germline V gene lookup returns CDR1 MGHDK and CDR2 SYGVNS. The CDR3 is made up of 13 amino acids. CDR3 nucleotides: TGTGCCAGCAGTGCTGACAACCGCAATGAGCAGTTCTTC. Translation gives CASSADNRNEQFF.

The rearrangement joins TRBV6-1 to TRBJ2-1, with 8 bases matching TRBD2. The CDR3 runs 16 residues. V shed 4 bases, J shed 9 bases, and the junction held 14 bases outside the gene matches. Germline loops: CDR1 MNHNS, CDR2 SASEGT. CDR3 nucleotide sequence: TGTGCCAGCAGTGCCGCGGGGGCGGGAGGTGGTGGTGAGCAGTTCTTC. Its protein is CASSAAGAGGGGEQFF.

The V call is TRBV20-1, the J call TRBJ2-5, with D possibly matching TRBD2 (5 bases). CDR3 length: 11 amino acids. Trimming stripped 7 bases from V and 5 bases from J, with 11 bases between. Germline CDR1 is DFQATT and CDR2 is SNEGSKA (reference sequence). CDR3 sequence: CSVTRSETQYF. The CDR3 coding sequence is TGCAGTGTCACTAGATCGGAGACCCAGTACTTC.

This clone was observed a handful of times. The rearrangement links TRBV6-1 to TRBJ1-2; D is perhaps TRBD1 (6 bases). Trimming shortened V by 5 bases and J by 2 bases, and 15 bases separated the two germline ends. Germline V gene data show CDR1 as MNHNS and CDR2 as SASEGT. The CDR3 covers 15 residues. CDR3 amino acids: CASSPQGIGNYGYTF. The CDR3 nucleotides read TGTGCCAGCAGTCCACAGGGTATTGGGAACTATGGCTACACCTTC.

V is TRBV11-3 and J is TRBJ2-5; TRBD1 is a possible D gene (5 bases). This CDR3 has 14 residues. Germline loops: CDR1 SGHNT, CDR2 YENEEA. Trimming removed 1 base at V and 2 bases at J, with 8 bases between. The CDR3 loop reads CASSLGTNQETQYF. Here the CDR3 DNA reads TGTGCCAGCAGCTTAGGGACAAATCAAGAGACCCAGTACTTC.

The chain has TRBV7-8 and TRBJ2-1, with 11 bases aligning to TRBD2. CDR3 length equals 15 residues. V lost 4 bases and J lost 3; bases outside the gene matches: 2. The germline gives CDR1 SGHVS, CDR2 FQNEAQ. The CDR3 coding sequence is TGTGCCAGCAGCTCGGGACTAGCGGTCTACAATGAGCAGTTCTTC. Translation: CASSSGLAVYNEQFF.

The chain joins TRBV7-9 to TRBJ2-7; 9 bases agree with TRBD1. The CDR3 runs to 17 residues. After removal of 1 base from V and 6 bases from J, the junction contained 13 bases not matched to a gene. Germline V gene data show CDR1 as SEHNR and CDR2 as FQNEAQ (reference sequence). The CDR3 sequence is CASSLDTGTGTKGEQYF. CDR3 DNA sequence: TGTGCCAGCAGCTTAGACACCGGGACAGGGACGAAGGGCGAGCAGTACTTC.

This chain joins TRBV19 and TRBJ1-6; TRBD1 is a possible D gene (6 bases). The germline gives CDR1 LNHDA, CDR2 SQIVND (reference sequence). This CDR3 is 14 amino acids long. Trimming shortened V by 7 bases and J by 9 bases, and 16 bases separated the two germline ends. The CDR3 DNA is TGTGCCAGTATACGACAGGAAGATCGTTCACCCCTCCACTTT. Encoded protein: CASIRQEDRSPLHF. Combining the CDR3 with reference TRBV19 and TRBJ1-6 gives the whole variable domain DGGITQSPKYLFRKEGQNVTLSCEQNLNHDAMYWYRQDPGQGLRLIYYSQIVNDFQKGDIAEGYSVSREKKESFPLTVTSAQKNPTAFYLCASIRQEDRSPLHFGNGTRLTVT.

This rearrangement joins TRBV13 to TRBJ2-7, with a tentative D call TRBD2 (5 bases). Germline V gene lookup returns CDR1 PRHDT and CDR2 FYEKMQ (reference sequence). The CDR3 consists of 13 residues. The V end was cut by 6 bases, the J end by 0 bases, with 9 bases between. CDR3 amino acids: CASSFEGSYEQYF. In DNA, the CDR3 is TGTGCCAGCAGTTTTGAGGGCTCCTACGAGCAGTACTTC. The whole variable domain, filled in from reference TRBV13 and TRBJ2-7, reads AAGVIQSPRHLIKEKRETATLKCYPIPRHDTVYWYQQGPGQDPQFLISFYEKMQSDKGSIPDRFSAQQFSDYHSELNMSSLELGDSALYFCASSFEGSYEQYFGPGTRLTVT.

This chain uses TRBV5-1 with TRBJ2-1; TRBD1 might be the D (6 bases). The length of the CDR3 is 14 residues. Trimming shortened V by 6 bases and J by 14 bases, and 24 bases separated the two germline ends. Looked up from germline, CDR1 is SGHRS and CDR2 is YFSETQ. The CDR3 bases are TGCGCCAGCAAATTTACGCCACGACAGGCCCATGAGTTCTTC. Protein: CASKFTPRQAHEFF.

Remarks on this clone: A read error may account for a junction end that differs from germline. The same CDR3 is also encoded by other DNA sequences in this sample. The gene calls are TRBV10-3 and TRBJ1-1; 9 bases match TRBD1. Germline CDR1 reads ENHRY; CDR2 reads SYGVKD. CDR3 length: 15 amino acids. CDR3 nucleotides: TGTGCCATCAGACAGATCCGGGACAGGGACACTGAAGCCTTCTTT. Its protein product is CAIRQIRDRDTEAFF.

The genes are TRBV11-3 and TRBJ1-1, with TRBD1 matching 9 bases. V shed 6 bases and J 4 bases; nucleotides not matched to a gene: 9. The length of the CDR3 is 15 residues. Germline V lookup: CDR1 SGHNT, CDR2 YENEEA. For the CDR3, the DNA is TGTGCCAGCAGTCTCGAGGGGGGACAGGGCACTGAAGCTTTCTTT. Translated: CASSLEGGQGTEAFF.

The chain uses TRBV5-4 and TRBJ2-5, with D perhaps TRBD2 (7 bases). V was clipped by 5 bases and J by 5 bases, with 16 bases between them. The germline V gene encodes CDR1 SGHNT and CDR2 YYREEE (reference sequence). This CDR3 is built from 14 residues. CDR3 nucleotide sequence: TGTGCCAGCAGATTTGAGGGGGGGGTGGAGACCCAGTACTTC. As protein: CASRFEGGVETQYF.

The chain combines TRBV6-6 with TRBJ2-7; D call uncertain. This CDR3 comprises 14 residues. Trimming took off 3 bases at V and 2 bases at J, with 11 bases between the two ends. Germline V gene sequence: CDR1 MNHNY, CDR2 SVGAGI (reference sequence). The CDR3 loop reads CASSYFDGAYEQYF. The CDR3 DNA reads TGTGCCAGCAGTTATTTCGACGGAGCCTACGAGCAGTACTTC.

Concerning this clone itself: An end of the junction differs from the germline gene, which may be a read error. The genes are TRBV5-3 and TRBJ1-5; D perhaps matches TRBD1 (5 bases). TRBV5-3 is classed as an ORF, of uncertain function. The CDR3 has 13 amino acids. The CDR3 DNA reads TGTGCCAGAAGCATAGATACGGGACTTGAGCCGGACTTT. It codes for CARSIDTGLEPDF.

This clone was recorded a few times. The gene calls are TRBV19 and TRBJ1-2; D might be TRBD1 (6 bases). The V gene's germline CDR1 is LNHDA and CDR2 SQIVND (reference sequence). The CDR3 covers 15 residues. V was clipped by 6 bases and J by 0 bases, with 14 bases between them. CDR3 loop: CASSHRTVTNYGYTF. The CDR3 DNA reads as TGTGCCAGTAGCCACAGGACAGTTACTAACTATGGCTACACCTTC.

J is TRBJ1-4 and V is TRBV7-6; maybe TRBD1 (5 bases). This CDR3 is built from 17 residues. V was cut by 2 bases and J by 4 bases, with 17 bases left in between. In germline, CDR1 is SGHVS, CDR2 FNYEAQ. CDR3 DNA: TGTGCCAGCAGCTTAAGACCAGCGGGGGGTCTTAATGAAAAACTGTTTTTT. Residues: CASSLRPAGGLNEKLFF. Variable domain in full (rest from reference TRBV7-6 and TRBJ1-4): GAGVSQSPRYKVTKRGQDVALRCDPISGHVSLYWYRQALGQGPEFLTYFNYEAQQDKSGLPNDRFSAERPEGSISTLTIQRTEQRDSAMYRCASSLRPAGGLNEKLFFGSGTQLSVL.

The J gene is TRBJ2-5, the V gene TRBV18, with unresolved D. Germline CDR1 and CDR2: KGHSH and LQKENI. The CDR3 extends over 13 amino acids. Trimming took 2 bases from V and 9 from J, leaving 13 bases between them. CDR3 region: CASSPYEESAQYF. The CDR3 DNA sequence: TGTGCCAGCTCACCATACGAAGAGTCGGCCCAGTACTTC. Based on the CDR3 plus reference TRBV18 and TRBJ2-5, the full variable domain is NAGVMQNPRHLVRRRGQEARLRCSPMKGHSHVYWYRQLPEEGLKFMVYLQKENIIDESGMPKERFSAEFPKEGPSILRIQQVVRGDSAAYFCASSPYEESAQYFGPGTRLLVL.

The rearrangement uses TRBV14 and TRBJ1-2, with 8 bases that match TRBD1. This CDR3 spans 15 amino acids. Germline CDR1 and CDR2: SGHDN and FVKESK. Trimming took 5 bases from V and 2 from J; bases not matched to a gene: 7. The DNA for the CDR3 is TGTGCCAGCAGCGTTCGGACAGGGTGGAACTATGGCTACACCTTC. Protein: CASSVRTGWNYGYTF.

The CDR3 reads CASSERGQGDYGYTF. The CDR3 DNA sequence: TGTGCCAGCAGCGAGAGGGGACAGGGGGACTATGGCTACACCTTC. This chain joins TRBV9 and TRBJ1-2; 11 nucleotides match TRBD1. The germline CDR1 and CDR2 sequences are SGDLS and YYNGEE. This CDR3 is 15 amino acids long. J gave up 3 bases and V 3 bases, and 4 bases lay outside the gene matches.